A selection of T cell receptor beta chains follows, all from one sample in a study of T cell responses to AZD1222 COVID-19 vaccine. The assay was immunoSEQ multiplex PCR, and TCRdb's table has in-frame clones only and misses some. This sample has 200,000 or so clones, with just over 90% found just once. The sequences come from peripheral blood, collected on day 0 of MenACWY control vaccination. These receptors were taken from an adult in good health. The CDR3 runs from the conserved cysteine through the conserved F or W. The D gene is left open where the match is weak. Expanded clones are given a class, and other clones once, few, many or no size at all.

j_call v_call clone_size d_call cdr3_aa cdr3_nt
TRBJ1-6 TRBV4-3 once TRBD1 CASSQELRTGASPLHF TGCGCCAGCAGCCAAGAGTTAAGGACAGGGGCATCACCCCTCCACTTT
TRBJ1-1 TRBV3-1/TRBV3-2 . . CASSQEGVRAEAFF TGTGCCAGCAGCCAAGAAGGAGTTCGAGCTGAAGCTTTCTTT
TRBJ1-3 TRBV7-2 . . CASSLVRVPGNTIYF TGTGCCAGCAGCTTAGTCCGGGTGCCTGGAAACACCATATATTTT
TRBJ1-3 TRBV2 . TRBD1 CASSEAGGTGNTIYF TGTGCCAGCAGTGAGGCAGGGGGGACTGGAAACACCATATATTTT
TRBJ1-4 TRBV4-2 . . CASSQGSGNEKLFF TGTGCCAGCAGCCAAGGTTCAGGGAATGAAAAACTGTTTTTT
TRBJ2-2 TRBV21-1 . . CASSCGYPHPSGGFSGTGELFF TGTGCCAGCAGCTGTGGGTACCCTCACCCGAGCGGGGGGTTTTCAGGAACCGGGGAGCTGTTTTTT
TRBJ1-1 TRBV7-9 . . CASRSTVYTEAFF TGTGCCAGCAGGTCAACAGTTTACACTGAAGCTTTCTTT
TRBJ1-6 TRBV13 . . CASSLASGNSPLHF TGTGCCAGCAGCTTAGCGTCAGGGAATTCACCCCTCCACTTT
TRBJ2-7 TRBV5-5 . . CASSPQGIRYEQYF TGTGCCAGCAGCCCGCAGGGGATTCGATACGAGCAGTACTTC
TRBJ1-4 TRBV5-1 . . CASSLGGVNEKLFF TGCGCCAGCAGCTTGGGAGGGGTTAATGAAAAACTGTTTTTT
TRBJ2-1 TRBV5-8 . TRBD1 CASSPGQGGWDEQFF TGTGCCAGCAGCCCCGGACAGGGGGGCTGGGATGAGCAGTTCTTC
TRBJ1-5 TRBV6-6 . . CASRDGQHNQPQHF TGTGCCAGCAGAGACGGACAGCACAATCAGCCCCAGCATTTT
TRBJ1-4 TRBV5-5 . TRBD1 CASSWGDRGGEKLFF TGTGCCAGCAGCTGGGGGGACAGGGGTGGTGAAAAACTGTTTTTT
TRBJ1-2 TRBV6-5 . . CASSQVGTSYGYTF TGTGCCAGCTCTCAGGTTGGGACAAGCTATGGCTACACCTTC
TRBJ1-2 TRBV28 . . CASRLNGGYGYTF TGTGCCAGCAGACTAAATGGGGGCTATGGCTACACCTTC
TRBJ1-2 TRBV10-3 . . CAISESLWGRNYGYTF TGTGCCATCAGTGAGTCGCTCTGGGGACGGAACTATGGCTACACCTTC
TRBJ1-5 TRBV12-5 . . CASGFNSNQPQHF TGTGCTAGTGGTTTTAACAGCAATCAGCCCCAGCATTTT
TRBJ2-7 TRBV7-8 . . CASSLLRQGQTYEQYF TGTGCCAGCAGCTTACTGCGGCAGGGGCAAACTTACGAGCAGTACTTC
TRBJ1-2 TRBV6-5 . . CASAATYNYGYTF TGTGCCAGCGCCGCGACATACAACTATGGCTACACCTTC
TRBJ1-1 TRBV6-2/TRBV6-3 few . CASSYDTFLNTEAFF TGTGCCAGCAGTTACGATACGTTTTTGAACACTGAAGCTTTCTTT
TRBJ2-2 TRBV6-2/TRBV6-3 . . CASSTPWGAPNTGELFF TGTGCCAGCAGTACCCCTTGGGGGGCGCCGAACACCGGGGAGCTGTTTTTT
TRBJ1-1 TRBV19 . . CASSIVEGEAFF TGTGCCAGTAGTATTGTGGAGGGGGAAGCTTTCTTT
TRBJ2-3 TRBV13 once . CASSLADTQYF TGTGCCAGCAGCCTGGCAGATACGCAGTATTTT
TRBJ1-1 TRBV30 few . CAWTLGRGAFF TGTGCCTGGACTTTAGGGAGGGGAGCTTTCTTT
TRBJ2-7 TRBV11-2 . TRBD1 CASSLSGQGFYEQYF TGTGCCAGCAGCTTAAGTGGACAGGGATTCTACGAGCAGTACTTC
TRBJ2-2 TRBV2 once . CASSVDTTGELFF TGTGCCAGCAGTGTGGACACCACCGGGGAGCTGTTTTTT
TRBJ2-7 TRBV21-1 . . CASSKAERTYEQYF TGTGCCAGCAGCAAAGCAGAGCGGACCTACGAGCAGTACTTC
TRBJ2-3 TRBV7-2 . . CASGRLTEGADTQYF TGTGCCAGCGGGCGCCTGACCGAGGGTGCAGATACGCAGTATTTT
TRBJ1-6 TRBV18 . TRBD1 CASSPGQGNSPLHF TGTGCCAGCTCTCCGGGACAGGGTAATTCACCCCTCCACTTT
TRBJ2-5 TRBV7-2 . TRBD2 CASSPAGGPETQYF TGTGCCAGCAGCCCAGCGGGGGGGCCGGAGACCCAGTACTTC
TRBJ1-5 TRBV28 . . CASSLTPLGADQPQHF TGTGCCAGCAGTTTAACCCCCCTTGGGGCGGATCAGCCCCAGCATTTT
TRBJ1-3 TRBV6-5 . TRBD1 CASKDRTGNTIYF TGTGCCAGCAAGGACAGGACTGGAAACACCATATATTTT
TRBJ1-2 TRBV25-1 . TRBD1 CASSSVPGQGPGYGYTF TGTGCCAGCAGTTCAGTCCCGGGACAGGGCCCGGGGTATGGCTACACCTTC
TRBJ2-5 TRBV6-2/TRBV6-3 . TRBD2 CASSYSTSGAETQYF TGTGCCAGCAGTTACTCGACTAGCGGGGCGGAGACCCAGTACTTC
TRBJ1-1 TRBV7-6 . TRBD1 CASSLGSKGAVSEAFF TGTGCCAGCAGCTTAGGTTCGAAGGGGGCGGTTTCTGAAGCTTTCTTT
TRBJ1-2 TRBV2 . . CATKGGQDGYTF TGTGCCACCAAGGGGGGGCAGGATGGCTACACCTTC
TRBJ1-4 TRBV6-5 . . CASSYSRGGNEKLFF TGTGCCAGCAGTTACAGTCGGGGTGGTAATGAAAAACTGTTTTTT
TRBJ1-2 TRBV9 once . CASSATGINYGYTF TGTGCCAGCAGCGCGACAGGAATCAACTATGGCTACACCTTC
TRBJ1-6 TRBV27 . TRBD1 CASSSAGGYNSPLHF TGTGCCAGCAGTTCCGCAGGGGGGTATAATTCACCCCTCCACTTT
TRBJ2-1 TRBV3-1/TRBV3-2 once . CASRPFLSKGGEQFF TGTGCCAGCAGACCCTTTCTTTCAAAAGGGGGTGAGCAGTTCTTC
TRBJ1-2 TRBV5-4 . TRBD1 CASRGAEGAGGGYTF TGTGCCAGCAGAGGCGCGGAGGGGGCCGGAGGCGGCTACACCTTC
TRBJ2-5 TRBV6-2/TRBV6-3 . . CASSKTGAQYF TGTGCCAGCAGTAAGACCGGGGCCCAGTACTTC
TRBJ2-6 TRBV5-5 . . CASSLVDSGANVLTF TGTGCCAGCAGCTTGGTGGACTCTGGGGCCAACGTCCTGACTTTC
TRBJ2-7 TRBV7-2 . . CASRPSTSNSYEQYF TGTGCCAGCAGACCAAGTACTAGCAACTCCTACGAGCAGTACTTC
TRBJ1-1 TRBV28 . TRBD1 CASTGEGANTEAFF TGTGCCAGCACAGGGGAGGGGGCAAACACTGAAGCTTTCTTT
TRBJ2-7 TRBV5-1 few . CASSYGGPSYEQYF TGCGCCAGCAGCTATGGGGGGCCCTCCTACGAGCAGTACTTC
TRBJ1-5 TRBV6-1 once TRBD1 CASSASFSRQGGPYQPQHF TGTGCCAGCAGTGCCTCATTTTCCCGACAGGGGGGACCTTATCAGCCCCAGCATTTT
TRBJ1-4 TRBV18 . TRBD1 CASSQGQGGTHEKLFF TGTGCCAGCTCTCAAGGACAGGGTGGGACCCATGAAAAACTGTTTTTT
TRBJ2-3 TRBV7-3 . . CASSPGASPHTDTQYF TGTGCCAGCAGCCCCGGGGCCTCCCCCCACACAGATACGCAGTATTTT
TRBJ1-5 TRBV19 . . CASGSGNQPQHF TGTGCCAGTGGGTCAGGGAATCAGCCCCAGCATTTT
TRBJ1-5 TRBV28 . . CASSLFTGSADQPQHF TGTGCCAGCAGTTTATTCACAGGGTCGGCGGATCAGCCCCAGCATTTT
TRBJ2-2 TRBV2 . . CASSVGNTGELFF TGTGCCAGCAGTGTTGGGAACACCGGGGAGCTGTTTTTT
TRBJ1-2 TRBV30 once . CAWSYGGGYTF TGTGCCTGGAGTTACGGGGGGGGCTACACCTTC
TRBJ2-5 TRBV7-3 . . CASSLYADPTQETQYF TGTGCCAGCAGCTTATATGCAGATCCGACCCAAGAGACCCAGTACTTC
TRBJ1-3 TRBV15 . . CATSRVRGNTIYF TGTGCCACCAGCAGAGTCAGGGGAAACACCATATATTTT